This TCR beta chain emerged from a study of cytomegalovirus exposure and HLA in healthy donors. Study results and limitations: As a later analysis showed, a missense DCLRE1C variant was linked to trimming of TCR beta V- and J-genes. The sole available immune exposure information was CMV serostatus.

Comment on this clone: Its matching antigen is unknown.

The PCR had 60 Vbeta and 13 Jbeta primers. Sequencing used immunoSEQ multiplex PCR; TCRdb keeps in-frame clones, though not all of them. The data contain 170,000 or so clones, about 82% of them singletons. The CDR3 loop spans 15 amino acids. Trimming took 6 bases from V and 2 from J, leaving 14 bases between them. Germline lookup yields CDR1 MNHEY and CDR2 SVGAGI. Sequenced material: PBMCs. The chain recombines TRBV6-5 with TRBJ2-4; TRBD1 might be the D (6 bases). The TCR originated in a woman aged 50 to 65 in good health and CMV-seropositive. Written as DNA, the CDR3 is TGTGCCAGCAGATACGGCAGGGGCTCCAAAAACATTCAGTACTTC. Protein sequence: CASRYGRGSKNIQYF.